The 20 T cell receptor beta chains in this list originate from one sample, sequenced in a study of cytomegalovirus exposure and HLA in healthy donors. Primers included in the PCR were 60 Vbeta and 13 Jbeta primers. Sequencing used immunoSEQ multiplex PCR; TCRdb keeps in-frame clones, though not all of them. The sample has approximately 130,000 clones, over 8.5% seen once. The sequenced sample consisted of PBMCs. The receptors originated from a woman aged 40 to 49 in good health and CMV-seropositive.

About this clone: The same CDR3 is also encoded by other DNA sequences in this sample. The chain combines TRBV4-1 with TRBJ2-7, with TRBD2 matching over 7 bases. The CDR3 extends over 17 amino acids. V trimming: 1 base; J trimming: 3 bases; junction bases outside the gene matches: 12. Germline V gives CDR1 MGHRA, CDR2 YSYEKL. CDR3 nucleotides: TGCGCCAGCAGCCAAGGTGGACGGGCGGGAGAGGGCTACGAGCAGTACTTC. Its protein is CASSQGGRAGEGYEQYF.

Concerning this clone: One junction end does not reproduce the germline sequence, and a read error may be involved. The chain recombines TRBV7-9 with TRBJ2-1; 11 bases are shared with TRBD2. The CDR3 runs 15 residues. The germline gives CDR1 SEHNR, CDR2 FQNEAQ (reference sequence). This chain's CDR3 is CASSPTSGGINGQFF. CDR3 DNA sequence: TGTGCCAGCAGCCCTACTAGCGGGGGAATCAATGGGCAGTTCTTC.

This clone was seen more than once but under ten times. The chain uses TRBV5-1 and TRBJ1-6; D gene ambiguous. The germline V gene has CDR1 SGHRS and CDR2 YFSETQ. V was cut by 1 base and J by 10 bases, with 12 bases left in between. There are 14 residues in the CDR3. CDR3 coding DNA: TGCGCCAGCAGCTTGTCGGCCCAGAGGTCACCCCTCCACTTT. As protein: CASSLSAQRSPLHF. The variable domain in full, completed from reference TRBV5-1 and TRBJ1-6, reads KAGVTQTPRYLIKTRGQQVTLSCSPISGHRSVSWYQQTPGQGLQFLFEYFSETQRNKGNFPGRFSGRQFSNSRSEMNVSTLELGDSALYLCASSLSAQRSPLHFGNGTRLTVT.

This chain connects TRBV10-3 to TRBJ2-1; no reliable D call. V lost 7 bases to trimming and J lost 7 bases, with 11 bases between them. This CDR3 contains 12 residues. The germline V gene has CDR1 ENHRY and CDR2 SYGVKD. CDR3 in DNA: TGTGCCATCAAGTCCCCAGCGAATGAGCAGTTCTTC. Encoded protein: CAIKSPANEQFF.

The V call is TRBV19, the J call TRBJ1-2, with 9 bases matching TRBD1. The ends lost 8 bases at V and 4 bases at J; junction bases unmatched: 5. The CDR3 is 13 residues long. Per germline, CDR1 LNHDA and CDR2 SQIVND (reference sequence). CDR3 DNA sequence: TGTGCCAGTTATACGGGACAGGGCTATGGCTACACCTTC. As protein: CASYTGQGYGYTF.

This chain connects TRBV5-1 to TRBJ2-7; 14 bases map to TRBD2. This CDR3 is 16 amino acids long. Losses at the gene ends were 0 bases for V and 7 bases for J; bases not matched to a gene: 6. Germline V CDR1 and CDR2: SGHRS, YFSETQ. This CDR3 reads CASSLVTSGGAGEQYF. In DNA, the CDR3 is TGCGCCAGCAGCTTGGTGACTAGCGGGGGGGCGGGAGAGCAGTACTTC.

This clone was counted only a few times. The CDR3 coding sequence is TGCGCCAGCAGCCTGCTAATAGGGGATGACGAGCAGTACTTC. It translates to CASSLLIGDDEQYF. The chain uses TRBV5-1 and TRBJ2-7; possible D gene TRBD1, 5 bases. Germline values: CDR1 SGHRS, CDR2 YFSETQ. V lost 4 bases, J lost 5 bases, and 16 bases lay in between. CDR3 length: 14 residues.

The chain employs TRBV19 and TRBJ1-1; 11 bases fit TRBD1. This CDR3 spans 14 amino acids. Germline CDR1 reads LNHDA; CDR2 reads SQIVND (reference sequence). V lost 4 bases, J lost 8 bases, and 6 bases stayed unmatched. CDR3 in amino acids: CASSTTWTGGEAFF. Written as DNA, the CDR3 is TGTGCCAGTAGTACCACCTGGACAGGGGGCGAAGCTTTCTTT.

This clone appeared a few times. V gene TRBV5-1 combines with J gene TRBJ1-1; D possibly corresponds to TRBD1 (5 bases). CDR1 is SGHRS, CDR2 YFSETQ, per germline. V lost 5 bases to trimming and J lost 1 base, with 12 bases between them. There are 14 residues in the CDR3. The CDR3 coding sequence is TGCGCCAGCAGATCTGGGGGGACGAACACTGAAGCTTTCTTT. As protein: CASRSGGTNTEAFF.

The V gene is TRBV7-9, the J gene TRBJ1-3; maybe TRBD1 (6 bases). Per the germline V gene, CDR1 is SEHNR and CDR2 is FQNEAQ (reference sequence). The CDR3 sequence is 15 residues long. V shed 5 bases and J shed 2 bases, with 13 bases lying between them. The CDR3, as DNA: TGTGCCAGCAGCCTTCAGGGGTCGGCTGGAAACACCATATATTTT. It is translated as CASSLQGSAGNTIYF. Full variable domain (missing parts from reference TRBV7-9 and TRBJ1-3): DTGVSQNPRHKITKRGQNVTFRCDPISEHNRLYWYRQTLGQGPEFLTYFQNEAQLEKSRLLSDRFSAERPKGSFSTLEIQRTEQGDSAMYLCASSLQGSAGNTIYFGEGSWLTVV.

The genes are TRBV5-6 and TRBJ1-2, with D hard to call. This CDR3 has 13 amino acids. Germline V lookup: CDR1 SGHDT, CDR2 YYEEEE. Trimming pared 3 bases from V and 7 bases from J, leaving 13 bases between. The CDR3 region has the DNA TGTGCCAGCAGCTCTACACGGGGAGGTGGCTACACCTTC. Translation gives CASSSTRGGGYTF.

This clone was counted only a few times. This chain uses TRBV5-1 with TRBJ1-1; D remains unclear. This CDR3 is 14 amino acids long. Trimming removed 0 bases from V and 1 base from J, with 7 bases in between. Per germline, CDR1 SGHRS and CDR2 YFSETQ. CDR3 bases: TGCGCCAGCAGCTTGGAGTCGGGGAACACTGAAGCTTTCTTT. It encodes CASSLESGNTEAFF.

The chain recombines TRBV5-1 with TRBJ1-1; possible D gene TRBD1, 5 bases. V lost 0 bases to trimming and J lost 5 bases, with 11 bases between them. This CDR3 is built from 14 residues. Germline CDR1 is SGHRS and CDR2 is YFSETQ. CDR3 nucleotides: TGCGCCAGCAGCTTGGGCGGGGGAAGGACTGAAGCTTTCTTT. Translation gives CASSLGGGRTEAFF.

The gene calls are TRBV18 and TRBJ1-2; 7 positions agree with TRBD1. The CDR3 length is 14 residues. V lost 0 bases, J lost 4 bases, and 2 bases stayed unmatched. Germline V lookup: CDR1 KGHSH, CDR2 LQKENI. CDR3 DNA sequence: TGTGCCAGCTCACCACCGGGACAGCCCTATGGCTACACCTTC. It codes for CASSPPGQPYGYTF.

Points on this clone: The germline gene is not matched at one end of the junction; a read error may be the cause. The chain is built from TRBV11-2 and TRBJ1-1; no firm D call. Germline V gene data show CDR1 as SGHAT and CDR2 as FQNNGV. This CDR3 region has 15 residues. CDR3 DNA: TGTGCCAGCAGCTTATCACAGTTTGTGAAAACTGAAGCTTTCTTT. Translated: CASSLSQFVKTEAFF. The full variable domain, completed using reference TRBV11-2 and TRBJ1-1, is EAGVAQSPRYKIIEKRQSVAFWCNPISGHATLYWYQQILGQGPKLLIQFQNNGVVDDSQLPKDRFSAERLKGVDSTLKIQPAKLEDSAVYLCASSLSQFVKTEAFFGQGTRLTVV.

This clone has just a few counts. The V and J genes are TRBV5-4 and TRBJ1-6, with TRBD1 as a possible D gene (5 bases). The CDR3 totals 14 residues. Germline assignment: CDR1 SGHNT and CDR2 YYREEE (reference sequence). V lost 3 bases to trimming and J lost 8 bases, with 12 bases between them. The CDR3 bases are TGTGCCAGCAGCTCCCGGGGGAAAGATTCACCCCTCCACTTT. Translated, it gives CASSSRGKDSPLHF.

CDR3 in amino acids: CASSVNNEQFF. Here the CDR3 DNA reads TGTGCCAGCAGCGTCAACAATGAGCAGTTCTTC. The chain has TRBV9 and TRBJ2-1; D not resolved. The ends were cut back, 2 bases at V and 5 bases at J, with 2 bases in the middle. The CDR3 loop spans 11 amino acids. Germline lookup yields CDR1 SGDLS and CDR2 YYNGEE.

This clone was seen more than once but under ten times. The J gene is TRBJ1-1, the V gene TRBV6-1, with 10 bases identical to TRBD1. Germline lookup yields CDR1 MNHNS and CDR2 SASEGT. The CDR3 has 13 amino acids. Trimming cost V 4 bases and J 11 bases; bases outside gene matches: 7. The CDR3 here is CASSGGTGVRAFF. CDR3 DNA sequence: TGTGCCAGCAGTGGTGGGACAGGGGTGCGCGCTTTCTTT.

The chain combines TRBV28 with TRBJ1-2; no definite D call. Trimming left V 1 base short and J 4 bases short, with 10 bases between. The CDR3 has 14 amino acids. The germline CDR1 and CDR2 sequences are MDHEN and SYDVKM. This CDR3 is CASSLSLEAYGYTF. CDR3 DNA: TGTGCCAGCAGTTTATCCCTCGAGGCCTATGGCTACACCTTC.

In its sample, this clone was seen a few times. V is TRBV5-4 and J is TRBJ1-1; 8 bases are a match to TRBD1. The CDR3 extends over 12 amino acids. V was pared by 3 bases and J by 7 bases, with 2 bases of the junction left unmatched. Germline V CDR1 and CDR2: SGHNT, YYREEE (reference sequence). CDR3 sequence: CASSSQGVEAFF. The CDR3 nucleotides read TGTGCCAGCAGCTCACAGGGGGTTGAAGCTTTCTTT.